This TCR beta chain was sequenced in a study of blood T cell repertoires in COVID-19. For the study at large: Whether acute or convalescent, the COVID-19 samples came from the United States, Italy and Spain.

J gave up 5 bases and V 4 bases, and 13 bases lay outside the gene matches. This CDR3 is 16 amino acids long. CDR1 is LGHDT and CDR2 is YNNKEL in the germline V gene (reference sequence). Original analysis: Estimates of nucleated cell counts were drawn from the amplification of reference gene primers. Sequenced by immunoSEQ multiplex PCR; TCRdb stores in-frame clones only, minus some. V and J calls and clone size follow that table, whereas D and trimming were derived from the DNA. Of 200,000 or so clones in the sample, around 84% were seen once. This chain connects TRBV3-1 (or the pseudogene TRBV3-2) to TRBJ2-5; 7 positions agree with TRBD2. The sequence came from a woman aged 60-75 years who had recovered from COVID-19. What was sequenced was peripheral blood. CDR3 protein: CASSPRLAGSGETQYF. The CDR3 region has the DNA TGTGCCAGCAGCCCCCGACTAGCTGGGTCGGGGGAGACCCAGTACTTC.